This TCR beta chain was recovered during a study of blood T cell repertoires in COVID-19. V shed 4 bases and J shed 7 bases, with 19 bases lying between them. This CDR3 spans 15 amino acids. CDR1 and CDR2 from the germline V gene are SGHVS and FNYEAQ. Seattle enrolled patients during active infection and tracked them longitudinally. Method: immunoSEQ multiplex PCR; TCRdb's copy keeps in-frame clones and lacks some. The sample has 150,000 to 160,000 clones; 83% are singletons. The TCR originated in a woman aged 55-75 years with COVID-19, enrolled during active disease. The rearrangement joins TRBV7-6 to TRBJ1-2, with a tentative D call TRBD1 (6 bases). The sample consisted of peripheral blood. The CDR3: CASSSDNTGLGGYTF. The CDR3 DNA follows: TGTGCCAGCAGCTCGGATAACACAGGGTTGGGTGGCTACACCTTC.